This T cell receptor (beta chain) derives from a study of regulatory T cells in long-lasting Graves disease. Trimming left V 2 bases short and J 4 bases short, with 8 bases between. The length of the CDR3 is 13 residues. CDR3 regions were amplified by Arm-PCR using iRepertoire HTBI primers to build TCR beta libraries. TCRdb passed the multiplex PCR reads through MiXCR, listing each CDR3 protein once. This sample carries 200,000 to 250,000 distinct CDR3 sequences, around a fifth of them seen once, and the ten largest clones take 12%. Time point reported: newly diagnosed GD, antithyroid drugs for less than 3 months. With RNA extracted from PBMCs as input, the TCR library was made. At least ten counts were recorded for this clonotype. The same data also contributed to another study, on T cells in Graves' hyperthyroidism and ophthalmopathy.

V is TRBV12-3 or TRBV12-4 and J is TRBJ1-2, with a tentative D call TRBD1 (5 bases). The sample here was peripheral blood mononuclear cells (PBMCs), taken at new diagnosis, from a patient treated with antithyroid drugs. This TCR came from a woman under 40 with Graves disease. CDR3 region: CASSLRGFYGYTF. CDR3 DNA sequence: TGTGCCAGCAGTTTAAGGGGTTTCTATGGCTACACCTTC.